The next 26 T cell receptor beta chains were all read from a single sample in a study of molecular identifiers for immune sequencing clone quantification. Using its own MiXCR run on the PCR reads, TCRdb lists one record per CDR3 protein. The sample holds 8,800 or so distinct CDR3 sequences; around 19% are singletons and the top ten take more than 1.1%. The sample consisted of naive CD8+ T cells from blood, with Jurkat cell RNA spiked in. Subset of the sample: FACS-sorted CD8+CD4-CCR7+CD45RA+ naive T cells. These receptors originate from a human donor in good health. Some libraries in this study had Jurkat cell RNA spiked in.

This clonotype showed up many times. The rearrangement links TRBV7-9 to TRBJ2-3, with 9 nucleotides matching TRBD1. Germline trimming cut 7 bases from V and 2 bases from J; bases unmatched to any gene: 4. CDR1 is SEHNR, CDR2 FQNEAQ, per germline (reference sequence). There are 14 residues in the CDR3. CDR3 amino acids: CASIRTGVTDTQYF. Here the CDR3 DNA reads TGTGCCAGCATTCGGACAGGGGTCACAGATACGCAGTATTTT.

This clonotype was seen many times. The V call is TRBV7-9, the J call TRBJ2-7, with D possibly being TRBD1 (6 bases). Trimming left V 7 bases short and J 0 bases short, with 10 bases between. CDR1 and CDR2 (germline): SEHNR, FQNEAQ (reference sequence). The CDR3 sequence is 13 residues long. CDR3 nucleotides: TGTGCCAGCACCGAGGACAGCTCCTACGAGCAGTACTTC. It codes for CASTEDSSYEQYF.

This clonotype was seen ten or more times. V and J are TRBV19 and TRBJ1-6; D ambiguous. CDR3 length: 18 amino acids. Germline V CDR1 and CDR2: LNHDA, SQIVND (reference sequence). Trimming took off 7 bases at V and 7 bases at J, with 26 bases between the two ends. This chain's CDR3 is CASIMSHTRYDGNSPLHF. The CDR3 bases are TGTGCCAGTATCATGTCCCATACAAGGTACGACGGGAATTCACCCCTCCACTTT.

This clonotype was observed at least ten times. This chain links TRBV27 with TRBJ2-1; no clear D gene. CDR1 MNHEY and CDR2 SMNVEV come from the germline V gene (reference sequence). Trimming left V 5 bases short and J 9 bases short, with 17 bases between. The CDR3 extends over 14 amino acids. The CDR3 DNA reads TGTGCCAGCAGTCCATACGGCCCTTCCGCTGAGCAGTTCTTC. Residues: CASSPYGPSAEQFF.

This clonotype was picked up many times. The gene calls are TRBV28 and TRBJ1-6, with D possibly TRBD1 on 6 matching bases. V lost 7 bases and J 10 bases, leaving 20 bases between the germline ends. CDR1 and CDR2 (germline): MDHEN, SYDVKM. CDR3 size: 15 residues. CDR3 nucleotides: TGTGCCAGCATCACTTTCATCGGGGGCCGGTCACCCCTCCACTTT. As protein: CASITFIGGRSPLHF.

By sample fraction, this clonotype is medium-sized. This sequence joins TRBV29-1 and TRBJ2-7; no definite D call. The V gene's germline CDR1 is SQVTM and CDR2 ANQGSEA. The CDR3 runs 13 residues. V was pared by 7 bases and J by 6 bases, with 19 bases between. The CDR3: CSGTTSSDGEQYF. CDR3 nucleotide sequence: TGCAGCGGCACAACTTCCTCCGACGGCGAGCAGTACTTC.

V gene TRBV7-6 combines with J gene TRBJ2-3, with 8 bases identical to TRBD1. From germline, CDR1 is SGHVS and CDR2 FNYEAQ. The J segment lost 0 bases and the V segment lost 6 bases, leaving 5 bases of the junction unmatched. This CDR3 has 15 residues. The CDR3 bases are TGTGCCAGCAGACCGACAGGGGTTAGCACAGATACGCAGTATTTT. Amino acid sequence: CASRPTGVSTDTQYF.

This clonotype occurred once. The rearrangement joins TRBV4-1 to TRBJ2-7; 11 bases are shared with TRBD1. The CDR3 spans 16 residues. Looked up from germline, CDR1 is MGHRA and CDR2 is YSYEKL. V lost 0 bases, J lost 3 bases, and 4 bases stayed unmatched. The CDR3 DNA reads TGCGCCAGCAGCCAAGATTCGGGGACAGGGGGCTACGAGCAGTACTTC. Translating gives CASSQDSGTGGYEQYF.

For this clonotype: The junction does not match germline at one end; this may be a read error. The chain links TRBV7-2 to TRBJ2-2, with D perhaps TRBD2 (6 bases). Germline loops: CDR1 SGHTA, CDR2 FQGNSA. The CDR3 is 12 residues long. The CDR3 region has the DNA TGTGCCAGCAGCTTGCGGGCCGGGGGGCTGTTTTTT. Its protein is CASSLRAGGLFF.

This clonotype was found many times. This rearrangement joins TRBV5-6 to TRBJ2-7; 15 positions match TRBD2. This CDR3 has 15 residues. The J segment lost 6 bases and the V segment lost 2 bases, leaving 3 bases of the junction unmatched. Germline V lookup: CDR1 SGHDT, CDR2 YYEEEE. In nucleotides, the CDR3 is TGTGCCAGCAGCTTACCGGGACTAGCGGGAGGCGAGCAGTACTTC. It translates to CASSLPGLAGGEQYF.

This clonotype counts as medium-sized. The chain is built from TRBV29-1 and TRBJ1-2; TRBD1 might be the D (6 bases). Trimming left V 6 bases short and J 4 bases short, with 18 bases between. The CDR3 has 14 amino acids. Germline V gives CDR1 SQVTM, CDR2 ANQGSEA. The CDR3 sequence is CSVVGHEGFYGYTF. In nucleotides, the CDR3 is TGCAGCGTCGTGGGACACGAGGGATTCTATGGCTACACCTTC.

This clonotype was observed a few times. Given a much more abundant clone one base away, this may be a read error. CDR3 DNA: TGTGCCAGCAGCTTGGCTCTAGGACTAGCGGCTAATGAGCAGTTCTTC. The encoded protein is CASSLALGLAANEQFF. V usage is TRBV5-6 and J usage is TRBJ2-1; 10 nucleotides line up with TRBD2. The CDR3 is 16 amino acids. V shed 0 bases, J shed 7 bases, and the junction held 7 bases outside the gene matches. Germline V CDR1 and CDR2: SGHDT, YYEEEE.

By frequency in the sample, this clonotype is medium-sized. The genes are TRBV29-1 and TRBJ1-1; a possible D gene is TRBD1 (5 bases). V was clipped by 6 bases and J by 0 bases, with 8 bases between them. Germline V gene sequence: CDR1 SQVTM, CDR2 ANQGSEA. This CDR3 is built from 12 residues. For the CDR3, the DNA is TGCAGCGTCTGGACACTGAACACTGAAGCTTTCTTT. Residues: CSVWTLNTEAFF.

The chain couples TRBV12-3 or TRBV12-4 to TRBJ2-3, with TRBD2 matching over 7 bases. The V gene end was trimmed by 6 bases and the J gene end by 1 base; junction bases not matched to a gene: 7. This CDR3 has 15 amino acids. CDR3 DNA: TGTGCCAGCAGGCAAGCGGGATTTGGCACAGATACGCAGTATTTT. Amino acid sequence: CASRQAGFGTDTQYF.

In this sample, this clonotype turned up many times. This rearrangement joins TRBV12-3 or TRBV12-4 to TRBJ2-1; D is possibly TRBD2 (5 bases). Trimming took 4 bases from V and 13 from J, leaving 20 bases between them. The CDR3 runs to 14 residues. CDR3 sequence reads: CASSWSLSGLDQFF. DNA of the CDR3: TGTGCCAGCAGTTGGTCCCTGTCCGGACTCGACCAGTTCTTC.

This clonotype is labeled as medium-sized (0.01 to 0.1%). The chain joins TRBV7-2 to TRBJ2-7, with a weak D call TRBD2 (5 bases). V dropped 5 bases and J dropped 2 bases, with 10 bases sitting between them. Looked up from germline, CDR1 is SGHTA and CDR2 is FQGNSA. The CDR3 is 13 residues long. The CDR3 reads CASSLTEAYEQYF. Written as DNA, the CDR3 is TGTGCCAGCAGCCTGACGGAGGCCTACGAGCAGTACTTC.

This clonotype is medium-sized (0.01 to 0.1%) within its sample. The chain has TRBV27 and TRBJ2-7; 10 bases fit TRBD1. With V trimmed by 9 bases and J by 6 bases, 5 bases remained unmatched. This CDR3 is built from 12 residues. Germline V gene sequence: CDR1 MNHEY, CDR2 SMNVEV (reference sequence). CDR3 sequence (DNA): TGTGCCAGTCGACAGGGGGCGCGCGAGCAGTACTTC. The encoded protein is CASRQGAREQYF.

This clonotype was seen ten or more times. The V call is TRBV7-6, the J call TRBJ2-7; 10 positions match TRBD2. The CDR3 has 18 residues. Trimming took 5 bases from V and 0 from J; bases not matched to a gene: 13. Germline lookup yields CDR1 SGHVS and CDR2 FNYEAQ. For the CDR3, the DNA is TGTGCCAGCAGCAGGGGACAAGGACTAGCGGTCCCCTCCTACGAGCAGTACTTC. It yields the protein CASSRGQGLAVPSYEQYF.

Judged by abundance, this clonotype is medium-sized. The chain joins TRBV6-2 or TRBV6-3 to TRBJ1-5; D is unclear. V lost 0 bases and J 0 bases, leaving 9 bases between the germline ends. The CDR3 totals 16 residues. The germline V gene encodes CDR1 MNHEY and CDR2 SVGEGT. CDR3 DNA sequence: TGTGCCAGCAGTTACTCTGCGTCCGATAGCAATCAGCCCCAGCATTTT. Encoded protein: CASSYSASDSNQPQHF.

By its share, this clonotype is medium-sized. The genes are TRBV5-1 and TRBJ2-5, with D perhaps matching TRBD2 (5 bases). V was clipped by 0 bases and J by 5 bases, with 14 bases between them. The germline CDR1 and CDR2 sequences are SGHRS and YFSETQ. The CDR3 sequence is 15 residues long. The CDR3 bases are TGCGCCAGCAGCTTGGCCGTTCGGGATCGGGAGACCCAGTACTTC. Its translation: CASSLAVRDRETQYF.

By sample fraction, this clonotype is medium-sized. The rearrangement joins TRBV11-2 to TRBJ2-3; maybe TRBD2 (6 bases). V lost 5 bases and J 0 bases, leaving 9 bases between the germline ends. Germline lookup yields CDR1 SGHAT and CDR2 FQNNGV. This CDR3 is built from 14 residues. The CDR3 DNA sequence: TGTGCCAGCAGCCCGGGGACTAGCACAGATACGCAGTATTTT. This codes for CASSPGTSTDTQYF.

This clonotype is classed as medium-sized (0.01 to 0.1%). This chain connects TRBV9 to TRBJ2-3; a weak D match, TRBD2 (5 bases). Trimming left V 0 bases short and J 5 bases short, with 19 bases between. The CDR3 runs to 17 residues. Germline values: CDR1 SGDLS, CDR2 YYNGEE. CDR3 sequence (DNA): TGTGCCAGCAGCGTAGAGCCCGTTGGAGGAGTTGGAGATACGCAGTATTTT. Translated, it gives CASSVEPVGGVGDTQYF.

This clonotype came up many times. The chain has TRBV12-3 or TRBV12-4 and TRBJ1-5, with TRBD1 as a possible D gene (6 bases). V lost 2 bases, J lost 6 bases, and 11 bases lay in between. This CDR3 contains 14 residues. The CDR3 spells CASSLRAGVQPQHF. In nucleotides, the CDR3 is TGTGCCAGCAGTTTAAGGGCAGGGGTTCAGCCCCAGCATTTT.

This clonotype is deemed medium-sized (0.01 to 0.1%). The V gene is TRBV3-1, the J gene TRBJ2-3; 10 nucleotides agree with TRBD1. Germline CDR1 LGHDT, CDR2 YNNKEL (reference sequence). With 1 base clipped from V and 3 bases from J, the junction kept 1 base outside the gene matches. The CDR3 is 15 amino acids. Here the CDR3 DNA reads TGTGCCAGCAGCCAAGCGGGACAGGGGACAGATACGCAGTATTTT. This sequence encodes CASSQAGQGTDTQYF.

The rearrangement uses TRBV28 and TRBJ2-1, with D maybe TRBD2 (5 bases). Germline V lookup: CDR1 MDHEN, CDR2 SYDVKM. CDR3 length: 14 amino acids. V was clipped by 11 bases and J by 2 bases, with 16 bases between them. CDR3 bases: TGTGCCCGCGGGCCGGCCGGGGCCTACAATGAGCAGTTCTTC. This gives the protein CARGPAGAYNEQFF.

At least ten counts were recorded for this clonotype. The rearrangement links TRBV27 to TRBJ2-3; TRBD2 matches at 8 bases. The V segment lost 0 bases and the J segment 2 bases; nucleotides outside the gene matches: 7. From germline, CDR1 is MNHEY and CDR2 SMNVEV (reference sequence). The CDR3 covers 17 residues. CDR3 nucleotide sequence: TGTGCCAGCAGTTTATCCTATAGCGGGGCCGACACAGATACGCAGTATTTT. Its translation is CASSLSYSGADTDTQYF.